Shown below are 5 T cell receptor beta chains from a single sample sequenced in a study of CD8+ T cells in alopecia areata. Sequencing used cDNA as its template, made by extracting RNA and reverse transcribing it. Sequenced by immunoSEQ multiplex PCR; TCRdb stores in-frame clones only, minus some. This repertoire shows 150,000 to 200,000 clones, 55% found once; its top ten account for about 4.5%. Sample: CD4+ T cells sorted from blood. The source of these receptors is a human donor in good health.

The V and J genes are TRBV7-6 and TRBJ2-3, with a weak D call TRBD2 (5 bases). Germline CDR1 and CDR2: SGHVS and FNYEAQ. Trimming shortened V by 5 bases and J by 6 bases, and 18 bases separated the two germline ends. This CDR3 is built from 15 residues. The CDR3 spells CASSNQLGRTDTQYF. In nucleotides, the CDR3 is TGTGCCAGCAGCAATCAACTAGGCCGGACGGATACGCAGTATTTT.

V and J are TRBV11-2 and TRBJ2-1, with TRBD2 matching 12 bases. Germline lookup yields CDR1 SGHAT and CDR2 FQNNGV. The CDR3 loop spans 15 amino acids. Trimming took 8 bases from V and 9 from J; bases not matched to a gene: 11. CDR3 nucleotide sequence: TGTGCCAGCGGCCTAGCGGGAGGGTCTTGGGTTGAGCAGTTCTTC. Its translation: CASGLAGGSWVEQFF.

This clone was seen a handful of times. The chain combines TRBV29-1 with TRBJ2-2; unclear D gene. The CDR3 loop spans 12 amino acids. From germline, CDR1 is SQVTM and CDR2 ANQGSEA. V gave up 6 bases and J gave up 1 base, with 6 bases separating them. In DNA form, the CDR3 reads TGCAGCGTCTCTTGGAACACCGGGGAGCTGTTTTTT. It encodes CSVSWNTGELFF.

Only one count was recorded for this clone. The chain has TRBV29-1 and TRBJ2-3; D may be TRBD1 or TRBD2 (6 bases each). The CDR3 is made up of 14 amino acids. Germline CDR1 and CDR2: SQVTM and ANQGSEA. The CDR3 region has the DNA TGCAGACCGAGGGGGGCCATACCACCAGATACGCAGTATTTT. Its protein is CRPRGAIPPDTQYF.

The chain combines TRBV29-1 with TRBJ2-1, with D tentatively TRBD2 (6 bases). Looked up from germline, CDR1 is SQVTM and CDR2 is ANQGSEA. Trimming removed 4 bases from V and 6 bases from J, with 13 bases in between. The CDR3 loop spans 13 amino acids. As DNA, the CDR3 is TGCAGCGTTGGGTCGCGACTAGTCAATGAGCAGTTCTTC. This encodes CSVGSRLVNEQFF.